A single sample is the source of the 29 T cell receptor beta chains below, sequenced in a study of T cell changes during pregnancy in multiple sclerosis. Measured with immunoSEQ multiplex PCR; TCRdb has only the in-frame clones, and not every one. The table includes some 58,000 clones, roughly 96% detected once. The sample consisted of CD8+ T cells from peripheral blood mononuclear cells, taken after pregnancy. These receptors were obtained from a female donor with multiple sclerosis, enrolled in a pregnancy study.

This chain links TRBV4-2 with TRBJ2-2, with 7 bases lining up with TRBD2. With V trimmed by 0 bases and J by 5 bases, 6 bases remained unmatched. The CDR3 runs to 16 residues. Germline CDR1 and CDR2: LGHNA and YNFKEQ. CDR3 protein: CASSQEVGGRTGELFF. For the CDR3, the DNA is TGTGCCAGCAGCCAAGAAGTGGGAGGGAGGACCGGGGAGCTGTTTTTT.

This clone was observed a single time. The chain carries TRBV7-9 and TRBJ2-3; 14 nucleotides line up with TRBD2. The CDR3 is 19 amino acids. With 4 bases clipped from V and 2 bases from J, the junction kept 11 bases outside the gene matches. Germline V gives CDR1 SEHNR, CDR2 FQNEAQ (reference sequence). The CDR3 reads CASSSRLAGGKINTDTQYF. For the CDR3, the DNA is TGTGCCAGCAGCTCAAGACTAGCGGGAGGGAAAATCAACACAGATACGCAGTATTTT.

The chain combines TRBV5-5 with TRBJ2-3; maybe TRBD1 (5 bases). CDR1 and CDR2 (germline): SGHKS, YYEKEE (reference sequence). Trimming pared 0 bases from V and 5 bases from J, leaving 7 bases between. The length of the CDR3 is 13 residues. CDR3 bases: TGTGCCAGCAGCTTGGGAAGGGGAGATACGCAGTATTTT. Its translation: CASSLGRGDTQYF.

V and J are TRBV2 and TRBJ2-7; 8 bases match TRBD1. There are 13 residues in the CDR3. The V gene end was trimmed by 10 bases and the J gene end by 6 bases; junction bases not matched to a gene: 11. The germline V gene has CDR1 SNHLY and CDR2 FYNNEI. In DNA, the CDR3 is TGTGCCATCATACAGGGGGTTATTGGCGAGCAGTACTTC. Its translation is CAIIQGVIGEQYF.

The chain employs TRBV28 and TRBJ2-5; 7 bases fit TRBD2. Germline loops: CDR1 MDHEN, CDR2 SYDVKM. The CDR3 is 16 residues long. The ends lost 4 bases at V and 2 bases at J; junction bases unmatched: 10. CDR3 loop: CASSSSMREWQETQYF. The CDR3 region has the DNA TGTGCCAGCAGTTCCTCAATGCGGGAGTGGCAAGAGACCCAGTACTTC.

The CDR3 spells CATSRDGSGGFTDTQYF. Written as DNA, the CDR3 is TGTGCCACCAGCAGAGATGGGTCGGGAGGGTTCACAGATACGCAGTATTTT. The genes are TRBV15 and TRBJ2-3, with 8 bases fitting TRBD2. Losses at the gene ends were 0 bases for V and 2 bases for J; bases not matched to a gene: 7. The CDR3 spans 17 residues. CDR1 and CDR2 (germline): LNHNV, YYDKDF (reference sequence).

The rearrangement uses TRBV19 and TRBJ2-5, with 9 positions matching TRBD2. The CDR3 totals 17 residues. The germline CDR1 and CDR2 sequences are LNHDA and SQIVND (reference sequence). Trimming removed 3 bases from V and 7 bases from J; junction bases left unmatched: 15. The CDR3: CASSIGLAGGPPWTQYF. In DNA, the CDR3 is TGTGCCAGTAGTATCGGGCTCGCGGGAGGGCCTCCGTGGACCCAGTACTTC.

The rearrangement uses TRBV6-1 and TRBJ2-7, with D possibly being TRBD2 (5 bases). Germline CDR1 and CDR2: MNHNS and SASEGT. V dropped 6 bases and J dropped 2 bases, with 5 bases sitting between them. This CDR3 region has 11 residues. The CDR3 spells CASREAYEQYF. The CDR3 DNA sequence: TGTGCCAGCAGGGAGGCCTACGAGCAGTACTTC.

The chain links TRBV4-3 to TRBJ2-7, with D perhaps TRBD1 (6 bases). The CDR3 extends over 16 amino acids. V lost 1 base, J lost 1 base, and 14 bases lay in between. Germline assignment: CDR1 LGHNA and CDR2 YSLEER. In DNA, the CDR3 is TGCGCCAGCAGCCAAGCTTGGCCAGGGGATTCCTACGAGCAGTACTTC. It translates to CASSQAWPGDSYEQYF.

V is TRBV7-9 and J is TRBJ2-3; possible D gene TRBD2, 6 bases. Germline loops: CDR1 SEHNR, CDR2 FQNEAQ (reference sequence). With 7 bases removed from V and 14 bases from J, the gap between germline ends came to 19 bases. CDR3 length: 12 residues. The CDR3 here is CASISSSGLSYF. DNA for the CDR3: TGTGCCAGCATCTCCAGCAGCGGGCTATCGTATTTT.

The chain recombines TRBV20-1 with TRBJ1-1; D uncertain. This CDR3 is 11 amino acids long. Trimming removed 1 base at V and 4 bases at J, with 4 bases between. Per the germline V gene, CDR1 is DFQATT and CDR2 is SNEGSKA (reference sequence). The CDR3 region has the DNA TGCAGTGCTAGAGCTAGCACTGAAGCTTTCTTT. Translated: CSARASTEAFF.

The chain is built from TRBV7-9 and TRBJ2-7; 8 bases line up with TRBD1. The CDR3 totals 14 residues. V lost 3 bases to trimming and J lost 6 bases; unmatched junction nucleotides: 7. Per germline, CDR1 SEHNR and CDR2 FQNEAQ (reference sequence). CDR3 coding DNA: TGTGCCAGCAGCTTTAGCCAGGGGGCAGGCGAGCAGTACTTC. Translating it yields CASSFSQGAGEQYF.

CDR3 in DNA: TGTGCCAGCAGTTATCTGTCAGGGAACACTGAAGCTTTCTTT. This codes for CASSYLSGNTEAFF. The chain joins TRBV6-5 to TRBJ1-1; D is unresolved. The CDR3 spans 14 residues. V was trimmed by 3 bases and J by 1 base, leaving 9 bases between them. The germline V gene encodes CDR1 MNHEY and CDR2 SVGAGI.

The chain recombines TRBV9 with TRBJ1-1, with D unclear. This CDR3 has 14 residues. V lost 0 bases and J lost 4, with 10 bases in between. Germline V gene data show CDR1 as SGDLS and CDR2 as YYNGEE. The DNA of the CDR3 is TGTGCCAGCAGCGTAGCCTTGGGGAGCACTGAAGCTTTCTTT. As protein: CASSVALGSTEAFF.

The rearrangement joins TRBV7-8 to TRBJ2-2; TRBD1 matches at 11 bases. V was clipped by 5 bases and J by 7 bases; unmatched bases: 9. The length of the CDR3 is 16 residues. From germline, CDR1 is SGHVS and CDR2 FQNEAQ. The DNA of the CDR3 is TGTGCCAGCAGCATACGGGACAGGGGGTCTGGCGGGGAGCTGTTTTTT. Protein product: CASSIRDRGSGGELFF.

The genes are TRBV6-5 and TRBJ2-7; D unclear. V lost 2 bases to trimming and J lost 6 bases, with 11 bases between them. Germline V gene sequence: CDR1 MNHEY, CDR2 SVGAGI. CDR3 length equals 13 residues. The CDR3 spells CASSYTLSSEQYF. In DNA, the CDR3 is TGTGCCAGCAGTTACACTTTGAGCTCCGAGCAGTACTTC.

J is TRBJ2-2 and V is TRBV28, with 8 positions matching TRBD2. The CDR3 has 17 residues. Trimming took 6 bases from V and 4 from J; bases not matched to a gene: 13. CDR1 and CDR2 from the germline V gene are MDHEN and SYDVKM. The CDR3 region has the DNA TGTGCCAGCAGCCAGGATCCCGGGAGGGCCTTCACCGGGGAGCTGTTTTTT. Protein: CASSQDPGRAFTGELFF.

The rearrangement uses TRBV2 and TRBJ2-5; D is perhaps TRBD2 (6 bases). This CDR3 comprises 14 residues. V gave up 7 bases and J gave up 2 bases, with 14 bases separating them. Germline V lookup: CDR1 SNHLY, CDR2 FYNNEI. CDR3 sequence (DNA): TGTGCCAGCATCCAACTAGCATTACAAGAGACCCAGTACTTC. It translates to CASIQLALQETQYF.

This rearrangement joins TRBV9 to TRBJ1-1, with a possible D match to TRBD1 (6 bases). The CDR3 runs to 15 residues. Trimming removed 0 bases at V and 7 bases at J, with 16 bases between. Germline lookup yields CDR1 SGDLS and CDR2 YYNGEE. This CDR3 is CASSVGRGGRFEAFF. CDR3 DNA sequence: TGTGCCAGCAGCGTAGGGAGGGGGGGGCGGTTTGAAGCTTTCTTT. Variable domain in full (rest from reference TRBV9 and TRBJ1-1): DSGVTQTPKHLITATGQRVTLRCSPRSGDLSVYWYQQSLDQGLQFLIQYYNGEERAKGNILERFSAQQFPDLHSELNLSSLELGDSALYFCASSVGRGGRFEAFFGQGTRLTVV.

This sequence joins TRBV28 and TRBJ2-5; 7 bases are a match to TRBD2. Per germline, CDR1 MDHEN and CDR2 SYDVKM. This CDR3 spans 14 amino acids. J was trimmed by 2 bases and V by 6 bases; bases with no gene match: 6. Here the CDR3 reads CASSRGDQQETQYF. For the CDR3, the DNA is TGTGCCAGCAGCCGGGGGGATCAGCAAGAGACCCAGTACTTC.

This rearrangement joins TRBV27 to TRBJ1-5; 11 nucleotides agree with TRBD1. Germline CDR1 and CDR2: MNHEY and SMNVEV (reference sequence). J lost 6 bases, V lost 6 bases, and 4 bases had no gene match. The CDR3 sequence is 14 residues long. CDR3 bases: TGTGCCAGCAGCTGGACAGGGGGCGGTCAGCCCCAGCATTTT. It yields the protein CASSWTGGGQPQHF.

V is TRBV2 and J is TRBJ2-4; D is ambiguous. Germline V gene lookup returns CDR1 SNHLY and CDR2 FYNNEI. The CDR3 loop spans 13 amino acids. V gave up 0 bases and J gave up 15 bases, with 15 bases separating them. The CDR3 sequence is CASSEALGRSWYF. The CDR3 DNA reads TGTGCCAGCAGTGAAGCACTCGGCAGGTCCTGGTACTTC.

V gene TRBV6-5 combines with J gene TRBJ2-7; D remains ambiguous. The CDR3 is made up of 12 amino acids. V was shortened by 8 bases and J by 3 bases, with 11 bases between the two germline ends. Germline V gene sequence: CDR1 MNHEY, CDR2 SVGAGI. CDR3 nucleotides: TGTGCCAGCGGGCCAGACGACTACGAGCAGTACTTC. Its translation: CASGPDDYEQYF.

The CDR3, as DNA: TGTGCCAGCAGGCCTCCCGGGACAGGGACTCAGCCCCAGCATTTT. Translation: CASRPPGTGTQPQHF. The V gene is TRBV6-6, the J gene TRBJ1-5; TRBD1 matches at 9 bases. The V gene's germline CDR1 is MNHNY and CDR2 SVGAGI (reference sequence). V lost 6 bases and J lost 6; bases outside the gene matches: 9. The CDR3 totals 15 residues.

V is TRBV27 and J is TRBJ2-1; the match to TRBD2 covers 12 bases. Germline CDR1 and CDR2: MNHEY and SMNVEV (reference sequence). This CDR3 is 20 amino acids long. V dropped 3 bases and J dropped 0; count of bases not matched to a gene: 12. This chain's CDR3 is CASSFPSGLAGGSSYNEQFF. CDR3 DNA: TGTGCCAGCAGTTTCCCATCCGGGCTAGCGGGAGGGAGCTCCTACAATGAGCAGTTCTTC.

The chain links TRBV9 to TRBJ2-1; D unresolved. There are 13 residues in the CDR3. V lost 0 bases and J lost 10, with 11 bases in between. Germline V lookup: CDR1 SGDLS, CDR2 YYNGEE. CDR3 in amino acids: CASSVEMSGEQFF. CDR3 DNA sequence: TGTGCCAGCAGCGTAGAAATGTCTGGCGAGCAGTTCTTC.

The sample holds a few counts of this clone. The chain combines TRBV6-1 with TRBJ1-1; D call uncertain. The CDR3 covers 14 residues. V lost 3 bases to trimming and J lost 1 base, with 9 bases between them. From germline, CDR1 is MNHNS and CDR2 SASEGT. This CDR3 is CASSDMGGNTEAFF. CDR3 nucleotides: TGTGCCAGCAGTGATATGGGAGGGAACACTGAAGCTTTCTTT.

This sequence joins TRBV10-3 and TRBJ2-5; TRBD1 matches 9 bases. The V gene end was trimmed by 2 bases and the J gene end by 0 bases; junction bases not matched to a gene: 1. Germline loops: CDR1 ENHRY, CDR2 SYGVKD. CDR3 length: 15 residues. CDR3 sequence (DNA): TGTGCCATCAGTGAGGGACAGGGGAACCAAGAGACCCAGTACTTC. This encodes CAISEGQGNQETQYF.

The chain couples TRBV10-3 to TRBJ2-3, with TRBD2 matching over 8 bases. J gave up 2 bases and V 8 bases, and 6 bases lay outside the gene matches. Looked up from germline, CDR1 is ENHRY and CDR2 is SYGVKD. This CDR3 contains 14 residues. Written as DNA, the CDR3 is TGTGCCATCGCGGCGGGAGGACTCACAGATACGCAGTATTTT. Its translation is CAIAAGGLTDTQYF.